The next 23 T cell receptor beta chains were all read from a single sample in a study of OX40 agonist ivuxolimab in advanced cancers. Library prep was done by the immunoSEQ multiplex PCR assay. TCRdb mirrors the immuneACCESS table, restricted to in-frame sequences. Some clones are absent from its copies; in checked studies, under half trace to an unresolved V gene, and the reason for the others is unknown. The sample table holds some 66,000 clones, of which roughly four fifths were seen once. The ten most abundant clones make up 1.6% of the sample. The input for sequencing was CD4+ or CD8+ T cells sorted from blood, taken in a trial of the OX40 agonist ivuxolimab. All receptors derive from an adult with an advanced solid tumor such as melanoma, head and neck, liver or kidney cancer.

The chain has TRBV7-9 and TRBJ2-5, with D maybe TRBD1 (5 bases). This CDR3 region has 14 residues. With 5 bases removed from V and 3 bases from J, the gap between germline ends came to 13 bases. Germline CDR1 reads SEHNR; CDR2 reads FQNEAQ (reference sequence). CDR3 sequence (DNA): TGTGCCAGCAGCATAAGGGGCCATGAAGAGACCCAGTACTTC. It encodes CASSIRGHEETQYF.

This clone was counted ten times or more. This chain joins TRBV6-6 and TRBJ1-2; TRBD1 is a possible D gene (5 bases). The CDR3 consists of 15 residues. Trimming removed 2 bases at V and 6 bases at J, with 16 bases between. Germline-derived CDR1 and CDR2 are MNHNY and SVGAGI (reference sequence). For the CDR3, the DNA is TGTGCCAGCAGTTACGGAGGGGTCCTTGCTCATGGCTACACCTTC. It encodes CASSYGGVLAHGYTF.

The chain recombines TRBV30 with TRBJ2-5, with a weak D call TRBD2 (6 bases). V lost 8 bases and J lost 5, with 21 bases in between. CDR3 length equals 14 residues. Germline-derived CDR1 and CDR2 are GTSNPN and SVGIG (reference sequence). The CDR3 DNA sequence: TGTGCCCGCAAGACGGCGGGGAGTAGGGAGACCCAGTACTTC. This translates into CARKTAGSRETQYF.

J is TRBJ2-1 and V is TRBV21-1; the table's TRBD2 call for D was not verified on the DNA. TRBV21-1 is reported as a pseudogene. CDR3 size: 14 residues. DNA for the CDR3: TGTGCCAGCAGCAAAGGAGGGGGAGGGAATGAGCAGTTCTTC. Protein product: CASSKGGGGNEQFF.

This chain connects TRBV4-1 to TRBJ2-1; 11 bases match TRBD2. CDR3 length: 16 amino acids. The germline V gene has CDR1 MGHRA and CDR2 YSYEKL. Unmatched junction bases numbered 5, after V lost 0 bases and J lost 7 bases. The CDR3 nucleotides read TGCGCCAGCAGCCAAGAAAGACTAGCGGGGTATAATGAGCAGTTCTTC. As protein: CASSQERLAGYNEQFF.

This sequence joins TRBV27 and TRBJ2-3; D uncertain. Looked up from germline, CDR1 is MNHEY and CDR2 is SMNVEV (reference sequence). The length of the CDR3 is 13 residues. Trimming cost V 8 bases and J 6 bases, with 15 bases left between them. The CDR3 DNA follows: TGTGCCAGCTCAGTGACTTTTTACGATACGCAGTATTTT. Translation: CASSVTFYDTQYF.

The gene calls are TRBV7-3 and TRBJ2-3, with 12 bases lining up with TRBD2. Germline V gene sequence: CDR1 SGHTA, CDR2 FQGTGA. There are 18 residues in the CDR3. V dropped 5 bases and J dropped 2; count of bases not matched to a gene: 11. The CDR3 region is CASSRIPGLAGITDTQYF. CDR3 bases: TGTGCCAGCAGCCGGATTCCGGGACTAGCGGGTATCACAGATACGCAGTATTTT.

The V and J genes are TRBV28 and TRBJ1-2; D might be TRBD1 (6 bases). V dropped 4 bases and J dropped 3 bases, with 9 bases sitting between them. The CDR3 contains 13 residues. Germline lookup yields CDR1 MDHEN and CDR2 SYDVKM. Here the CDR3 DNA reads TGTGCCAGCAGTTCAGGGGATCACTATGGCTACACCTTC. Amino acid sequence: CASSSGDHYGYTF.

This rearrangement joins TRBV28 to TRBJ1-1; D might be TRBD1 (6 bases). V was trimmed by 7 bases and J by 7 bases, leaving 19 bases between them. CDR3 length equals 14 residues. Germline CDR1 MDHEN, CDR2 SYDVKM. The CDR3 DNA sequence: TGTGCCAGCAAGAAGGGGGGTGAATCGGGTGAAGCTTTCTTT. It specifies CASKKGGESGEAFF.

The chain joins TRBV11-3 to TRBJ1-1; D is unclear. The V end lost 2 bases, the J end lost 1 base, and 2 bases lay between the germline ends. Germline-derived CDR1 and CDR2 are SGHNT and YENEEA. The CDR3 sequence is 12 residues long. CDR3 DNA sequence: TGTGCCAGCAGCTTAACGAACACTGAAGCTTTCTTT. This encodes CASSLTNTEAFF.

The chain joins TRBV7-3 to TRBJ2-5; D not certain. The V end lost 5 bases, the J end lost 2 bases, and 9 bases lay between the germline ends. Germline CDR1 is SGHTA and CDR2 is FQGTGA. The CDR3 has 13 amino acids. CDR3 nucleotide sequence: TGTGCCAGCAGCCTTTCCAGGCAAGAGACCCAGTACTTC. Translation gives CASSLSRQETQYF. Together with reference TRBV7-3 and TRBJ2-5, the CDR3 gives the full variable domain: GAGVSQTPSNKVTEKGKYVELRCDPISGHTALYWYRQSLGQGPEFLIYFQGTGAADDSGLPNDRFFAVRPEGSVSTLKIQRTERGDSAVYLCASSLSRQETQYFGPGTRLLVL.

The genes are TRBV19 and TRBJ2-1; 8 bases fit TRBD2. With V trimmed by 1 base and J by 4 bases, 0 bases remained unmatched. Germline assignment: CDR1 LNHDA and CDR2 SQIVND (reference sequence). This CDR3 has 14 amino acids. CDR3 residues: CASSIVAGYNEQFF. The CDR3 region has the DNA TGTGCCAGTAGTATAGTAGCGGGGTACAATGAGCAGTTCTTC.

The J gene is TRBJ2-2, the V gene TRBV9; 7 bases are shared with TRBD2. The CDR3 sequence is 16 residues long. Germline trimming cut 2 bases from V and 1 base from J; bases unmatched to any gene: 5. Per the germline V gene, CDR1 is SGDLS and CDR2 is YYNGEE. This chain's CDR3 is CASSVGSGLNTGELFF. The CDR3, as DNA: TGTGCCAGCAGCGTCGGTAGCGGGTTGAACACCGGGGAGCTGTTTTTT.

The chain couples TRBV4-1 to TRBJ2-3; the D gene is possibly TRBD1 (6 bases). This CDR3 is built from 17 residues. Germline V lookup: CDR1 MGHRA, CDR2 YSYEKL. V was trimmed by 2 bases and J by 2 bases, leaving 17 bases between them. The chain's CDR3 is CASSQHLQGPYTDTQYF. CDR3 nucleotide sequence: TGCGCCAGCAGCCAACATCTCCAGGGGCCTTACACAGATACGCAGTATTTT.

The CDR3 sequence: CAIRGTDNQPQHF. CDR3 coding DNA: TGTGCCATCAGGGGTACAGACAATCAGCCCCAGCATTTT. The chain combines TRBV10-3 with TRBJ1-5; unclear D gene. The CDR3 runs 13 residues. From germline, CDR1 is ENHRY and CDR2 SYGVKD. Trimming removed 6 bases at V and 3 bases at J, with 9 bases between.

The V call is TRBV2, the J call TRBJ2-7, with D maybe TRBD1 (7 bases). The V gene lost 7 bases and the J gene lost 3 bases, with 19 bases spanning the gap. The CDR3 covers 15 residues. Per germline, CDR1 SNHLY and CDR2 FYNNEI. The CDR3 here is CASTRRGLTSYEQYF. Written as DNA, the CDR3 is TGTGCCAGCACGAGGAGGGGGCTAACGAGCTACGAGCAGTACTTC.

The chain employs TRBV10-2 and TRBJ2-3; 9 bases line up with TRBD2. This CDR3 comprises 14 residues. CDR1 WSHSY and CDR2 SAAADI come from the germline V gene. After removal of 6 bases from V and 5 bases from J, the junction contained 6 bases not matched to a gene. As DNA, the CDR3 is TGCGCCAGCAGGCGGGGGGGCCTCGAAGATACGCAGTATTTT. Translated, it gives CASRRGGLEDTQYF.

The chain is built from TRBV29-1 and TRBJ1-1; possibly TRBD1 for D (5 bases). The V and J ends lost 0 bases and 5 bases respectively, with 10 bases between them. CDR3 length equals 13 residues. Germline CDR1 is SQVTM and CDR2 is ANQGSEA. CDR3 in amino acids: CSVEDTRGTEAFF. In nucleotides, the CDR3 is TGCAGCGTTGAAGATACAAGGGGAACTGAAGCTTTCTTT.

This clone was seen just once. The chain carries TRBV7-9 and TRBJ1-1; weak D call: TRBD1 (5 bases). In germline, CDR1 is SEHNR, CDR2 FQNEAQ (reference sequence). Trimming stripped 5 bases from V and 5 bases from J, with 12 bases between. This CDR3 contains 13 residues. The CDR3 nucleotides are TGTGCCAGCAGCCCGCGTGGACATACTGAAGCTTTCTTT. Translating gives CASSPRGHTEAFF.

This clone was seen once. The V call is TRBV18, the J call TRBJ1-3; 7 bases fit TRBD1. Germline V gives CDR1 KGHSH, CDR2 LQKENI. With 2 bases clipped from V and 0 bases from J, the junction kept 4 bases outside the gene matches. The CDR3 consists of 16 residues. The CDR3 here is CASSPRTGVSGNTIYF. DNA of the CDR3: TGTGCCAGCTCACCAAGGACAGGAGTCTCTGGAAACACCATATATTTT. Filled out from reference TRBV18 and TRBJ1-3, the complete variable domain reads NAGVMQNPRHLVRRRGQEARLRCSPMKGHSHVYWYRQLPEEGLKFMVYLQKENIIDESGMPKERFSAEFPKEGPSILRIQQVVRGDSAAYFCASSPRTGVSGNTIYFGEGSWLTVV.

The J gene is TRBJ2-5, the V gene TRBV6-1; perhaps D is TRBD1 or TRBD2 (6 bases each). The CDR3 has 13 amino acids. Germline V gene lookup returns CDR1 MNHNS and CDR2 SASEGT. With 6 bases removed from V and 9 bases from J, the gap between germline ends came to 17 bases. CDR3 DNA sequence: TGTGCCAGCAGCCGAAGGGGGGTGGAGGCCCAGTACTTC. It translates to CASSRRGVEAQYF.

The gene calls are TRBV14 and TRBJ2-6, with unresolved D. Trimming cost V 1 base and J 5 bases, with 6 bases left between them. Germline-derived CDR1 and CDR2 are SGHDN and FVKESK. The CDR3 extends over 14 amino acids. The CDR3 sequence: CASSQANRANVLTF. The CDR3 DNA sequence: TGTGCCAGCAGCCAAGCGAACAGGGCCAACGTCCTGACTTTC.

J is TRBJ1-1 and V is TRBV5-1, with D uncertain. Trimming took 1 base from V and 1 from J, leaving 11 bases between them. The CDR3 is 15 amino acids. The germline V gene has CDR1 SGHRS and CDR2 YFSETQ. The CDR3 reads CASSLYGIGNTEAFF. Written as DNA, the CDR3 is TGCGCCAGCAGCTTGTACGGGATTGGGAACACTGAAGCTTTCTTT.